This T cell receptor (beta chain) was identified during a study of graft-versus-host responses after intestinal transplantation. Study-level background: Anti-thymocyte globulin induction was given to all recipients, followed by tacrolimus and steroids for roughly three years. General study findings and limits: Graft-donor T cell macrochimerism coincided with high graft-versus-host to host-versus-graft clonal ratios in allografts. Some GvH clones appeared in ileal mucosa or blood before recipient bone marrow.

Germline V CDR1 and CDR2: SGHVS, FQNEAQ. The length of the CDR3 is 20 residues. Trimming left V 2 bases short and J 3 bases short, with 28 bases between. Turning to this clone: Its target is unknown.

TCRdb keeps only in-frame clones here, not all; method: immunoSEQ multiplex PCR. The sample lists tens of thousands of clones, roughly nine tenths occurring once. The clonotype originates from a human donor who received an intestinal transplant. V gene TRBV7-8 combines with J gene TRBJ1-1; D possibly corresponds to TRBD1 (5 bases). Specimen: unstimulated CD8+ T cells sorted from spleen or lymph node cells, collected before intestinal transplant. In DNA, the CDR3 is TGTGCCAGCAGCTTACCAGATTTGTCAGGGTCCGGGAGGGTGGACACTGAAGCTTTCTTT. Amino acids: CASSLPDLSGSGRVDTEAFF.